This T cell receptor beta chain was identified during a study of T cells in Graves' hyperthyroidism and ophthalmopathy (dated by TCRdb to about 2019). Notes on the research overall: Peripheral blood samples were taken at the time of initial diagnosis, prior to any treatment. In six Graves' hyperthyroidism patients, the study also compared T-cell repertoires from thyroid tissue with T-cell repertoires from blood. The approximately 98 discovery patients were randomly divided into training and test sets at a 7:3 ratio. Once sampling was done, hyperthyroidism patients were given methimazole at a starting dose of 30 mg daily, whereas ophthalmopathy patients were given high-dose intravenous methylprednisolone. Prospective prediction of ophthalmopathy was tested in an independent validation cohort consisting of 18 hyperthyroidism patients and around 16 patients who later progressed to ophthalmopathy. A discovery cohort of about a hundred patients, about 44 with Graves' ophthalmopathy and approximately 60 with stable Graves' hyperthyroidism, was used to find distinguishing TCR V-J signatures. The paper describes TCR Vbeta CDR3 sequencing of 120 to 150 peripheral blood samples, made up of around 41 ophthalmopathy patients, roughly 80 hyperthyroidism patients and 17 progressor patients.

Ophthalmopathy patients had moderately to severely active disease, Clinical Activity Score of at least 3, NOSPECS grade of at least 4, and duration under 3 months. Patients with uncontrolled infections, other autoimmune diseases, pregnancy or lactation were excluded. Diagnoses were based on clinical symptoms, serum thyroxine and TRAb, thyroid ultrasound and orbital computed tomography. PBMCs were separated from roughly 9.6 ml of fresh peripheral blood using Ficoll-Paque density gradient centrifugation. Total RNA was extracted using Trizol reagent, and RNA quality was assessed on an Agilent 2100 Bioanalyzer. The TCR beta CDR3 regions were amplified from RNA transcripts. A first-round RT-PCR of the TCR CDR3 used the HTBI primer set with the Qiagen OneStep RT-PCR kit. The libraries were constructed in a second round of multiplex PCR and then size-selected and purified. Sequencing of the libraries was done on an Illumina HiSeq2000 using paired-end 100 bp reads. The paper's data handling went like this. SOAPnuke was used to process the raw data, throwing out any read that contained adapters or uncalled bases, had a mean Phred below 15, or lacked an exact constant-primer or identifier match. COPE v1.2.5 was used to merge high-quality paired reads, and clonotypes were defined as unique nucleotide sequences. MiTCR v1.1 was used to align clonotypes to the IMGT TRBV, TRBD and TRBJ reference segments. The analysis included only V-J combinations with a frequency above 0.0001, which together covered around 99% of the repertoires. The TCS score was defined as the ratio of F50 (clonal expansion) to E x V (chaos), calculated using BLOSUM62-based TCRdist between CDR3 peptides within each V-J. Welch's t-statistics and random forest reduced just over 500 V-J features to 13, which were used in a naive Bayes classifier (R e1071). In-frame beta chains were kept once TCRdb had trimmed the public reads at Q25 with fastp and called clones with MiXCR. Identical CDR3 proteins give one entry, which carries the most common genes and DNA. In this record, the V and J calls reflect TCRdb's handling and not the investigators' own analysis. For this sample the table gives 410,000 or so distinct CDR3 sequences, of which about 15% were detected only once. Together, the top ten hold under 15% of the sample.

On the study overall, not on this receptor specifically: No statistical method was used to set the sample size in advance, and investigators knew the group allocation. During validation, the model predicted progression to ophthalmopathy a median of about 6.3 months ahead of onset, with approximately 70% sensitivity and almost 75% specificity. Blood samples also contained most of the expanded thyroid clonotypes (frequency above 0.001), which suggests that blood repertoires may reflect thyroid immune responses. A 13 V-J signature model separated ophthalmopathy from stable hyperthyroidism, with about 90% sensitivity and about 81% specificity in cross-validation and 80%/75% in testing.

The sample holds many counts of this clonotype. Its specific antigen is unknown. There are no base qualities to consult, and no much larger clone falls within one base. Sequenced input: blood. This receptor was obtained from a man between 18 and 29 years old with Graves' ophthalmopathy.

CDR3 region: CASSALVGNSYGYTF. The nucleotide sequence reads as follows: TGCGCCAGCAGCGCCCTGGTGGGCAACAGCTATGGCTACACCTTC. This receptor chain uses TRBV5-1 and TRBJ1-2; no D gene call is confident. Reading from cysteine to phenylalanine, the CDR3 counts 15 amino acids. CDR3 DNA is the only sequence kept; it has 45 bases, read in frame from the first base. Trimming at the junction amounts to 4 bases on V and 4 bases on J, and the germline ends lie 17 bases apart. From a lookup of the germline V gene, CDR1 and CDR2 are SGHRS and YFSETQ.